This T cell receptor beta chain derives from a study of long-term antiretroviral therapy in people with HIV. Study-wide background: The earliest samples came about a decade before the 2015 immediate-ART recommendation.

The germline V gene has CDR1 GTSNPN and CDR2 SVGIG (reference sequence). V lost 3 bases, J lost 5 bases, and 6 bases stayed unmatched. There are 14 residues in the CDR3. This clone was seen once. Assay version v3.0 of immunoSEQ was used, and it was run at survey level. Sequencing set out to capture about 40,000-55,000 T-cell genomes per sample. Data came from immunoSEQ multiplex PCR; TCRdb stores just in-frame clones and leaves some out. The table has around 40,000 clones, 80% to 90% seen once. This chain joins TRBV30 and TRBJ2-5, with TRBD1 matching over 10 bases. The clonotype comes from a young man with HIV. The input for sequencing was unsorted PBMCs, taken 2.2 years after starting antiretroviral therapy. CDR3 in amino acids: CAWRDKDRGETQYF. CDR3 nucleotides: TGTGCCTGGAGGGATAAGGACAGGGGGGAGACCCAGTACTTC.